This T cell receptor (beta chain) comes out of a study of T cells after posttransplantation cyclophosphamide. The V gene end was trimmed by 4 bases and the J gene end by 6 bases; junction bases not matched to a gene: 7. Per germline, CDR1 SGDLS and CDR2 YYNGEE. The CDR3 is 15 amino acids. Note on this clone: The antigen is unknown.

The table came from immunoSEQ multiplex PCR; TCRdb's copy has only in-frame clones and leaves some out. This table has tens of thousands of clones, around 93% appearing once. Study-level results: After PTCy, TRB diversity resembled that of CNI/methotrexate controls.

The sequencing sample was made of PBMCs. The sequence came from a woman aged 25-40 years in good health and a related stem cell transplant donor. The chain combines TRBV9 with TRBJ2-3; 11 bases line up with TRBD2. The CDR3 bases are TGTGCCAGCAGCCCCATAGCGGGGGGGCTTGATACGCAGTATTTT. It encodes CASSPIAGGLDTQYF.